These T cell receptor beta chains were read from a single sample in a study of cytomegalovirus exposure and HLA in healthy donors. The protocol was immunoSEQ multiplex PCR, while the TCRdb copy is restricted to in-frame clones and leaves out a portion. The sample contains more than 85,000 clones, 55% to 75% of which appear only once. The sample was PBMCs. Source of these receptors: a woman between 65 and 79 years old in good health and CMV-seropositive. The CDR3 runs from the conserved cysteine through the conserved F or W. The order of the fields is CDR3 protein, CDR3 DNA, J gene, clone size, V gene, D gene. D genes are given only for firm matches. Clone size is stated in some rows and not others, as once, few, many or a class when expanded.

CASSGQGIGAGQPQHF,TGTGCCAGTAGTGGACAGGGGATTGGAGCCGGTCAGCCCCAGCATTTT,TRBJ1-5,-,TRBV19,TRBD1
CASSLALGGGQETQYF,TGTGCCAGCAGCTTAGCGCTTGGGGGGGGGCAAGAGACCCAGTACTTC,TRBJ2-5,few,TRBV11-2,TRBD2
CASSFTSQETQYF,TGCGCCAGCAGTTTTACTAGCCAAGAGACCCAGTACTTC,TRBJ2-5,-,TRBV5-1,-
CSAEGNTEAFF,TGCAGCGCAGAGGGCAACACTGAAGCTTTCTTT,TRBJ1-1,-,TRBV20-1,-
CASSRERLNTEAFF,TGTGCCAGTAGTCGGGAACGGCTTAACACTGAAGCTTTCTTT,TRBJ1-1,-,TRBV19,-
CASSLSTTGEQYF,TGTGCCAGCAGCTTGTCCACTACGGGGGAGCAGTACTTC,TRBJ2-7,-,TRBV7-3,-
CASSQVGGNTGELFF,TGTGCCAGCAGCCAAGTAGGGGGAAACACCGGGGAGCTGTTTTTT,TRBJ2-2,-,TRBV4-2,-
CASSLYIGNQPQHF,TGTGCCAGCAGTCTTTATATCGGCAATCAGCCCCAGCATTTT,TRBJ1-5,-,TRBV6-5,-
CASSLRTGVNSGANVLTF,TGCGCCAGCAGCTTAAGGACAGGGGTTAACTCTGGGGCCAACGTCCTGACTTTC,TRBJ2-6,-,TRBV5-1,TRBD1
CASSSFIASNNEQFF,TGTGCCAGCAGCTCCTTCATAGCTAGTAACAATGAGCAGTTCTTC,TRBJ2-1,-,TRBV11-2,-
CASSEYTVNTEAFF,TGTGCCAGTAGTGAATATACTGTGAACACTGAAGCTTTCTTT,TRBJ1-1,-,TRBV19,-
CAWSGGGGAPGEQFF,TGTGCCTGGAGTGGGGGCGGGGGGGCCCCGGGAGAGCAGTTCTTC,TRBJ2-1,-,TRBV30,TRBD2
CSDPGLVPYEQYF,TGCAGCGACCCGGGACTCGTACCCTACGAGCAGTACTTC,TRBJ2-7,-,TRBV29-1,-
CATSRDGLDSGGYTF,TGTGCCACCAGCAGAGATGGTCTCGATAGCGGGGGCTACACCTTC,TRBJ1-2,-,TRBV15,-
CASSLASGSYNEQFF,TGCGCCAGCAGCTTAGCTAGCGGCTCCTACAATGAGCAGTTCTTC,TRBJ2-1,-,TRBV5-1,TRBD2
CASSPWDIPEAFF,TGTGCCAGCAGTCCGTGGGACATTCCTGAAGCTTTCTTT,TRBJ1-1,-,TRBV6-5,-
CAWRGSGLTEAFF,TGTGCCTGGAGAGGGAGCGGTCTCACTGAAGCTTTCTTT,TRBJ1-1,-,TRBV30,-
CASSPRLALNEQFF,TGTGCCAGCAGCCCACGACTAGCCCTCAATGAGCAGTTCTTC,TRBJ2-1,-,TRBV9,TRBD2
CASSFGPGGMNTEAFF,TGTGCCAGCAGCTTCGGGCCCGGGGGTATGAACACTGAAGCTTTCTTT,TRBJ1-1,-,TRBV5-6,-
CASSQDSQVNYGYTF,TGTGCCAGCAGCCAAGATTCACAGGTTAACTATGGCTACACCTTC,TRBJ1-2,-,TRBV4-2,-
CASTQMVAREKLFF,TGTGCCAGCACCCAGATGGTAGCCCGTGAAAAACTGTTTTTT,TRBJ1-4,-,TRBV21-1,-
CSVGAGRNQPQHF,TGCAGCGTTGGGGCAGGGCGCAATCAGCCCCAGCATTTT,TRBJ1-5,-,TRBV29-1,-
CASSRIDPGTGSEAFF,TGTGCCAGCAGCCGTATCGATCCGGGGACAGGGAGTGAAGCTTTCTTT,TRBJ1-1,-,TRBV5-5,TRBD1
CASSRGTVDGYTF,TGTGCCAGCAGCCGAGGGACAGTCGATGGCTACACCTTC,TRBJ1-2,-,TRBV6-5,TRBD1
CASSTTGSTEAFF,TGTGCCAGTAGCACGACAGGGAGCACTGAAGCTTTCTTT,TRBJ1-1,-,TRBV19,TRBD1
CASSLYTSGASYEQFF,TGCGCCAGCAGCCTTTACACTAGCGGGGCTAGCTATGAGCAGTTCTTC,TRBJ2-1,-,TRBV5-1,TRBD2
CASSLRGSSGDTQYF,TGTGCCAGCAGCTTACGCGGCTCTTCGGGGGATACGCAGTATTTT,TRBJ2-3,-,TRBV7-2,-
CASSITGVGTGELFF,TGTGCCAGTAGTATAACAGGGGTCGGCACCGGGGAGCTGTTTTTT,TRBJ2-2,-,TRBV19,TRBD1
CASSEQSGGSGYTF,TGTGCCAGCAGCGAACAGAGCGGGGGAAGTGGCTACACCTTC,TRBJ1-2,-,TRBV9,-
CASSQGWTSAETQYF,TGCGCCAGCAGCCAAGGCTGGACTAGCGCGGAGACCCAGTACTTC,TRBJ2-5,-,TRBV4-1,TRBD2
CASRELGQTNYGYTF,TGTGCCAGCAGGGAACTGGGACAGACTAACTATGGCTACACCTTC,TRBJ1-2,-,TRBV11-2,TRBD1